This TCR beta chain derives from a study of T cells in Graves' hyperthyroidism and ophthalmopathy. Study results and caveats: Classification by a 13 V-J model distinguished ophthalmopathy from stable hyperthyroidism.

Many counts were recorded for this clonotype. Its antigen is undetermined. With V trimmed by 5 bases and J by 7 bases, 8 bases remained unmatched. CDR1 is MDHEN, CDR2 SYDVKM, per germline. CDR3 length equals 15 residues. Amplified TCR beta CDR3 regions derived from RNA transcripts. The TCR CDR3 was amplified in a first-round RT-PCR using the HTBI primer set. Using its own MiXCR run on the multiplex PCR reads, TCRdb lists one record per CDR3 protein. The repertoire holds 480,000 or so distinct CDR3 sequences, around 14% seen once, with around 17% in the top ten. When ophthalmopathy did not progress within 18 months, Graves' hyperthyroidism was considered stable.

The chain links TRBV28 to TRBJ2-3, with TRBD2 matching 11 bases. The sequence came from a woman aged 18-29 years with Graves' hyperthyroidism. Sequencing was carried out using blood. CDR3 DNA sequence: TGTGCCAGCAGTCCGACTAGCGGGACTGGTTATACGCAGTATTTT. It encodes CASSPTSGTGYTQYF.